This T cell receptor beta chain appears in the sequencing data of a study of response to subunit inactivated influenza vaccine. Study-level findings and limits: The authors put forward the suggestion that each seasonal influenza vaccination may bring in only a limited number of new T cells.

TCRdb analysed the RT-PCR reads with MiXCR anew, one entry per CDR3 protein. The sample gives around 750,000 distinct CDR3 sequences, approximately 21% of which show up once; roughly a tenth is in the top ten. On this clonotype: The antigen is undetermined.

Germline V gene sequence: CDR1 MNHEY, CDR2 SVGEGT. V lost 1 base to trimming and J lost 3 bases, with 22 bases between them. This CDR3 spans 18 amino acids. The clonotype was recovered from a man aged 50-59 years who received an inactivated influenza vaccine. The sample here was PBMCs from blood, taken 4 to 6 days after vaccination. The chain couples TRBV6-2 or TRBV6-3 to TRBJ2-7; no firm D call. The CDR3 spells CASSYLFTRSRSIYEQYF. CDR3 in DNA: TGTGCCAGCAGTTACTTGTTTACAAGGTCAAGGTCCATCTACGAGCAGTACTTC.